The subject of this entry is one TCR beta chain. TCRdb re-called the RT-PCR reads with MiXCR, one entry per CDR3 protein. The sample holds about 680,000 distinct CDR3 sequences, 11% to 15% seen once. V shed 5 bases and J 5 bases; nucleotides not matched to a gene: 4. The CDR3 spans 15 residues. V and J are TRBV12-3 or TRBV12-4 and TRBJ2-5, with 14 bases aligning to TRBD2. This TCR derives from a female donor in good health, serving as a healthy control. Material for sequencing was memory CD4+ T cells from blood. The CDR3 is CASSPGTSGGETQYF. The DNA for the CDR3 is TGTGCCAGCAGTCCCGGGACTAGCGGGGGCGAGACCCAGTACTTC.